The rows below give T cell receptor beta chains drawn from one sample of a study of T cell repertoires in cytomegalovirus infection. These receptors' antigens are unknown. MiXCR, run by TCRdb on the reads, gives a single entry per CDR3 protein. The table lists a few hundred thousand distinct CDR3 sequences, more than 40% of them singletons. This specimen was cultured PBMCs, taken from culture after CMV antigen stimulation. The receptors come from a human donor in good health (CMV status not recorded). Some clones in this sample may be carry-over from other donors' samples. Both conserved end residues are part of each CDR3. Each record gives: clone size, V gene, J gene, CDR3 protein. Size is stated for part of the rows, as once, few or many counts, or as a class when the clone is expanded.

-	TRBV27	TRBJ2-5	CASSPRAQVQAQYF
-	TRBV4-1	TRBJ1-2	CASSQEGQGVFYNYGYTF
few	TRBV12-5	TRBJ2-7	CASGLVGYSYEQYF
few	TRBV18	TRBJ2-3	CASSPSLRTDTQYF
once	TRBV7-8	TRBJ2-4	CASSPGRTGKTIQYF
-	TRBV20-1	TRBJ2-1	CSAIITGGPGDEQFF
-	TRBV11-2	TRBJ2-1	CASSLSPSTPYRRDEQFF
-	TRBV7-6	TRBJ2-3	CASSSGLGDNTQYF
few	TRBV7-8	TRBJ1-4	CASSKQGDPREKLFF
-	TRBV7-9	TRBJ2-3	CASSPKAAPGIDTQYF
-	TRBV4-1	TRBJ2-2	CASSQELASTGELFF
-	TRBV7-2	TRBJ1-5	CASSLMAAEPQHF
-	TRBV4-3	TRBJ2-3	CASSQDMAGDTQYF
many	TRBV7-8	TRBJ2-5	CASSQEQGRGETQYF
many	TRBV7-2	TRBJ2-7	CASRKGLAGAWEQYF
once	TRBV7-9	TRBJ2-1	CASLADSYNEQFF